The 19 T cell receptor beta chains below come from one sample, sequenced in a study of human thymus T cells. The repertoire was sequenced with immunoSEQ multiplex PCR; TCRdb's copy has only in-frame clones and lacks some. The profile shows some 44,000 clones, more than 85% of them singletons. The sample taken for sequencing was blood. All receptors derive from a girl in the first two years of life with a congenital heart defect but otherwise immunologically healthy.

In DNA, the CDR3 is TGTGCCAGCAGTGTGGAAGCGGGAGTCCCTGGGGAGCTGTTTTTT. Protein: CASSVEAGVPGELFF. The chain recombines TRBV2 with TRBJ2-2; TRBD2 agrees at 8 bases. The germline V gene encodes CDR1 SNHLY and CDR2 FYNNEI. Germline trimming cut 4 bases from V and 8 bases from J; bases unmatched to any gene: 9. The CDR3 spans 15 residues. The whole variable domain, filled in from reference TRBV2 and TRBJ2-2, reads EPEVTQTPSHQVTQMGQEVILRCVPISNHLYFYWYRQILGQKVEFLVSFYNNEISEKSEIFDDQFSVERPDGSNFTLKIRSTKLEDSAMYFCASSVEAGVPGELFFGEGSRLTVL.

The chain uses TRBV5-4 and TRBJ1-1, with 8 bases lining up with TRBD1. Trimming cost V 1 base and J 2 bases; bases outside gene matches: 10. The CDR3 loop spans 17 amino acids. Germline V lookup: CDR1 SGHNT, CDR2 YYREEE (reference sequence). The DNA for the CDR3 is TGTGCCAGCAGCTTGCGGCAGGGGGCTCTTTATAACACTGAAGCTTTCTTT. Translating it yields CASSLRQGALYNTEAFF.

The chain employs TRBV7-3 and TRBJ2-1; 9 nucleotides match TRBD2. The germline gives CDR1 SGHTA, CDR2 FQGTGA. The length of the CDR3 is 15 residues. Germline trimming cut 5 bases from V and 6 bases from J; bases unmatched to any gene: 8. CDR3 nucleotides: TGTGCCAGCAGCCCACAACGACTAGCGGTCAATGAGCAGTTCTTC. Translating it yields CASSPQRLAVNEQFF.

The chain has TRBV2 and TRBJ2-3, with TRBD2 matching over 10 bases. V gave up 8 bases and J gave up 0 bases; unmatched junction bases: 5. In germline, CDR1 is SNHLY, CDR2 FYNNEI. The CDR3 has 15 amino acids. The DNA for the CDR3 is TGTGCCAGCGCTAAGACTAGCGGGAGCACAGATACGCAGTATTTT. Amino acid sequence: CASAKTSGSTDTQYF.

This chain joins TRBV20-1 and TRBJ1-3; tentative D call: TRBD1 (5 bases). The CDR3 covers 11 residues. From germline, CDR1 is DFQATT and CDR2 SNEGSKA (reference sequence). Between the trimmed V and J ends, which lost 6 bases and 4 bases, there was a span of 7 bases. The CDR3 DNA is TGCAGTGCAAGACAGGGAAACACCATATATTTT. Translated, it gives CSARQGNTIYF.

V gene TRBV4-3 combines with J gene TRBJ1-1; TRBD1 agrees at 8 bases. The germline V gene encodes CDR1 LGHNA and CDR2 YSLEER. The V gene end was trimmed by 0 bases and the J gene end by 1 base; junction bases not matched to a gene: 7. The length of the CDR3 is 17 residues. The CDR3 sequence is CASSQDVVGQGNTEAFF. In nucleotides, the CDR3 is TGCGCCAGCAGCCAAGATGTGGTAGGACAGGGGAACACTGAAGCTTTCTTT.

The gene calls are TRBV27 and TRBJ2-7; 9 bases are a match to TRBD2. Germline V gives CDR1 MNHEY, CDR2 SMNVEV (reference sequence). J gave up 2 bases and V 6 bases, and 8 bases lay outside the gene matches. CDR3 length: 15 amino acids. The CDR3 coding sequence is TGTGCCAGCAGGGGGATAGCGGGAGAGCCCTACGAGCAGTACTTC. It encodes CASRGIAGEPYEQYF.

The V gene is TRBV18, the J gene TRBJ2-1, with D perhaps matching TRBD2 (6 bases). V gave up 6 bases and J gave up 3 bases, with 15 bases separating them. The CDR3 has 15 residues. Per germline, CDR1 KGHSH and CDR2 LQKENI. CDR3 sequence: CASSAGREGYNEQFF. The CDR3 bases are TGTGCCAGCTCGGCGGGGCGGGAAGGCTACAATGAGCAGTTCTTC. The entire variable domain, with the rest obtained from reference TRBV18 and TRBJ2-1, is as follows: NAGVMQNPRHLVRRRGQEARLRCSPMKGHSHVYWYRQLPEEGLKFMVYLQKENIIDESGMPKERFSAEFPKEGPSILRIQQVVRGDSAAYFCASSAGREGYNEQFFGPGTRLTVL.

The chain is built from TRBV10-3 and TRBJ2-1, with D possibly matching TRBD1 (6 bases). Trimming removed 7 bases from V and 12 bases from J, with 19 bases in between. This CDR3 contains 13 residues. CDR1 ENHRY and CDR2 SYGVKD come from the germline V gene. CDR3 sequence reads: CAITSGGYKGQFF. CDR3 DNA sequence: TGTGCCATCACGAGTGGGGGCTACAAAGGGCAGTTCTTC.

The V call is TRBV18, the J call TRBJ2-1, with D perhaps TRBD2 (9 bases). Germline CDR1 and CDR2: KGHSH and LQKENI. Deletions cut 4 bases from V and 0 bases from J, with 22 bases between. The CDR3 totals 19 residues. The CDR3 coding sequence is TGTGCCAGCTCACTGGACAGGGTAGCGGGAGTCGGCTCCTACAATGAGCAGTTCTTC. Translated, it gives CASSLDRVAGVGSYNEQFF.

J is TRBJ2-5 and V is TRBV21-1; TRBD1 is the table's D call and was not checked against the DNA. TRBV21-1 is flagged as a pseudogene. This CDR3 comprises 15 residues. DNA of the CDR3: TGTGCCAGCAGCAAGTGGCGACAGCCCAAAGAGACCCAGTACTTC. Translating it yields CASSKWRQPKETQYF.

DNA for the CDR3: TGTGCCAGCAGTTACTCCGGGGGGCAAACGAACACTGAAGCTTTCTTT. Protein: CASSYSGGQTNTEAFF. The V call is TRBV6-5, the J call TRBJ1-1; D might be TRBD1 (6 bases). Germline V gene sequence: CDR1 MNHEY, CDR2 SVGAGI. This CDR3 spans 16 amino acids. Trimming removed 0 bases at V and 1 base at J, with 12 bases between.

The chain uses TRBV19 and TRBJ1-5; D possibly corresponds to TRBD1 (6 bases). The germline V gene has CDR1 LNHDA and CDR2 SQIVND (reference sequence). This CDR3 comprises 13 residues. Trimming pared 6 bases from V and 7 bases from J, leaving 13 bases between. The CDR3 loop is CASRMGARQPQHF. The CDR3 nucleotides read TGTGCCAGTAGAATGGGGGCGCGGCAGCCCCAGCATTTT.

The chain recombines TRBV5-4 with TRBJ2-5; the D call may be TRBD1 or TRBD2 (5 bases each). From germline, CDR1 is SGHNT and CDR2 YYREEE (reference sequence). V was shortened by 4 bases and J by 5 bases, with 12 bases between the two germline ends. This CDR3 spans 13 amino acids. CDR3 in amino acids: CASSQGVRETQYF. CDR3 sequence (DNA): TGTGCCAGCAGCCAGGGAGTGAGGGAGACCCAGTACTTC.

This chain links TRBV7-2 with TRBJ2-6; 7 bases agree with TRBD1. Germline CDR1 reads SGHTA; CDR2 reads FQGNSA. V was pared by 2 bases and J by 4 bases, with 2 bases of the junction left unmatched. This CDR3 comprises 15 residues. DNA of the CDR3: TGTGCCAGCAGCTTAACAGGGGCCGGGGCCAACGTCCTGACTTTC. Residues: CASSLTGAGANVLTF. Supplemented by reference TRBV7-2 and TRBJ2-6, the full variable domain reads GAGVSQSPSNKVTEKGKDVELRCDPISGHTALYWYRQSLGQGLEFLIYFQGNSAPDKSGLPSDRFSAERTGGSVSTLTIQRTQQEDSAVYLCASSLTGAGANVLTFGAGSRLTVL.

The V call is TRBV5-1, the J call TRBJ2-3, with 10 bases lining up with TRBD2. V shed 0 bases, J shed 6 bases, and the junction held 7 bases outside the gene matches. The CDR3 contains 16 residues. Germline V gene data show CDR1 as SGHRS and CDR2 as YFSETQ. CDR3 nucleotide sequence: TGCGCCAGCAGCTTGGAACCTAGCGGGAGAGGCGATACGCAGTATTTT. Its translation: CASSLEPSGRGDTQYF.

J is TRBJ1-5 and V is TRBV19; D not resolved. V lost 7 bases, J lost 5 bases, and 15 bases lay in between. This CDR3 has 14 amino acids. Germline V gene sequence: CDR1 LNHDA, CDR2 SQIVND (reference sequence). The CDR3 sequence: CASTSHEGYQPQHF. The CDR3 DNA follows: TGTGCCAGTACCTCGCATGAAGGGTATCAGCCCCAGCATTTT.

The CDR3 spells CASSYQYGGGDEQFF. CDR3 bases: TGTGCCAGCAGTTACCAATACGGGGGTGGAGATGAGCAGTTCTTC. The chain employs TRBV11-2 and TRBJ2-1, with TRBD2 as a possible D gene (6 bases). This CDR3 has 15 amino acids. Germline V gives CDR1 SGHAT, CDR2 FQNNGV. Trimming removed 6 bases from V and 8 bases from J, with 20 bases in between.

V usage is TRBV7-3 and J usage is TRBJ2-1; D perhaps matches TRBD2 (5 bases). Trimming left V 5 bases short and J 9 bases short, with 17 bases between. Germline-derived CDR1 and CDR2 are SGHTA and FQGTGA. The CDR3 sequence is 14 residues long. The CDR3 sequence: CASSLGLSISEQFF. Here the CDR3 DNA reads TGTGCCAGCAGCCTAGGACTCTCAATAAGTGAGCAGTTCTTC.